This T cell receptor beta chain was found in a study of blood T cell repertoires in COVID-19. The overall study: PBMCs, B-cell-depleted T cells, or T cells provided the cDNA or gDNA that made up the material.

Losses at the gene ends were 4 bases for V and 5 bases for J; bases not matched to a gene: 4. Per the germline V gene, CDR1 is MDHEN and CDR2 is SYDVKM. CDR3 size: 14 residues. In the authors' methods: Estimation of nucleated cell counts relied on the amplification of reference gene primers. Data came from immunoSEQ multiplex PCR; TCRdb stores just in-frame clones and leaves some out. V, J and clone size reflect that table, while D and trimming were determined from the DNA. The table includes over 80,000 clones, approximately 74% detected once. This clonotype originated in a man between 65 and 85 years old with COVID-19, enrolled during active disease. Sequenced: peripheral blood. J is TRBJ1-1 and V is TRBV28, with 10 bases lining up with TRBD1. The CDR3 sequence: CASSSGDRGTEAFF. The DNA for the CDR3 is TGTGCCAGCAGTTCGGGGGACAGGGGAACTGAAGCTTTCTTT.